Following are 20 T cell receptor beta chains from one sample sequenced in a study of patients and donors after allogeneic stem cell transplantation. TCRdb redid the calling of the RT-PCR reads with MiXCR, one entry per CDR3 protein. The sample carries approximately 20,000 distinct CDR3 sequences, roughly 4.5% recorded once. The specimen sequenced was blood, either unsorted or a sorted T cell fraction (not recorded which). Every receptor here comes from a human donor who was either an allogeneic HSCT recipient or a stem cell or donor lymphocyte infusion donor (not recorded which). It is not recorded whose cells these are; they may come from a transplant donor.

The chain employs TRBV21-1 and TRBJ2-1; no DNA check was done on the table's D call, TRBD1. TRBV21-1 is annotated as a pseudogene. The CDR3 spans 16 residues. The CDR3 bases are TGTGCCAGCCATAAATCGGGCGGGGGCATGATGCATGAGCAGTTCTTC. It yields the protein CASHKSGGGMMHEQFF.

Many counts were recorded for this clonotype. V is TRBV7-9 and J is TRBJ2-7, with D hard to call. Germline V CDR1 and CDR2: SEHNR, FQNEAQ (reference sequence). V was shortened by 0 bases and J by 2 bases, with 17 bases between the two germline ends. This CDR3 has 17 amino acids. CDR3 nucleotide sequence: TGTGCCAGCAGCTTAGCGGGCTGTAGACCTGAAGCCTACGAGCAGTACTTC. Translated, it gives CASSLAGCRPEAYEQYF. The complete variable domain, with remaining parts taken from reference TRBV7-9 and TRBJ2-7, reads DTGVSQNPRHKITKRGQNVTFRCDPISEHNRLYWYRQTLGQGPEFLTYFQNEAQLEKSRLLSDRFSAERPKGSFSTLEIQRTEQGDSAMYLCASSLAGCRPEAYEQYFGPGTRLTVT.

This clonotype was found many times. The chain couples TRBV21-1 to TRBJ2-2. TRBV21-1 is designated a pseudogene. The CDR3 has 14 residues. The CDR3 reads CASSKEEGFGELFF. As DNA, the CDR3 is TGTGCCAGCAGCAAAGAGGAAGGGTTCGGGGAGCTGTTTTTT.

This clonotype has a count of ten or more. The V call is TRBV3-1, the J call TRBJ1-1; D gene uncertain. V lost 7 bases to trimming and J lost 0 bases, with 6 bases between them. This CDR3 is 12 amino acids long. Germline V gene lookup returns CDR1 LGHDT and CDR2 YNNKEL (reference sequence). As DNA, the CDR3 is TGTGCCAGCACAGATGTGAACACTGAAGCTTTCTTT. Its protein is CASTDVNTEAFF. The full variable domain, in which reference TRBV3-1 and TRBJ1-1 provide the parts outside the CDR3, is DTAVSQTPKYLVTQMGNDKSIKCEQNLGHDTMYWYKQDSKKFLKIMFSYNNKELIINETVPNRFSPKSPDKAHLNLHINSLELGDSAVYFCASTDVNTEAFFGQGTRLTVV.

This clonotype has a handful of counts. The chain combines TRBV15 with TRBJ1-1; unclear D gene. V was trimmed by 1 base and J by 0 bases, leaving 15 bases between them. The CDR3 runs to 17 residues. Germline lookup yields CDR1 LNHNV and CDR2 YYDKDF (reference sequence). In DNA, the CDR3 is TGTGCCACCAGCAGAGGGGCCTTGGGGAGGTTGAACACTGAAGCTTTCTTT. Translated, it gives CATSRGALGRLNTEAFF. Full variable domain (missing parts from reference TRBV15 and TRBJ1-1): DAMVIQNPRYQVTQFGKPVTLSCSQTLNHNVMYWYQQKSSQAPKLLFHYYDKDFNNEADTPDNFQSRRPNTSFCFLDIRSPGLGDTAMYLCATSRGALGRLNTEAFFGQGTRLTVV.

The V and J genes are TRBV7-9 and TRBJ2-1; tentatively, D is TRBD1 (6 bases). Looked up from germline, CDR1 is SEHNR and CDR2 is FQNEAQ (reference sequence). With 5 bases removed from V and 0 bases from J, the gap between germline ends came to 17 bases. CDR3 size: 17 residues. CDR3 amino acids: CASSTPLQGSSYNEQFF. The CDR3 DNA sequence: TGTGCCAGCAGCACACCCTTACAGGGTAGCTCCTACAATGAGCAGTTCTTC.

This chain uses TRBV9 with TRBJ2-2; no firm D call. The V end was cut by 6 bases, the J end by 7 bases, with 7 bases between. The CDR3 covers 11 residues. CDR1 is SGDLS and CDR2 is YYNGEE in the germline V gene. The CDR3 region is CASTSYGELFF. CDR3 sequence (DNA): TGTGCCAGCACCTCTTACGGGGAGCTGTTTTTT. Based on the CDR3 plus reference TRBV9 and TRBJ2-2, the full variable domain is DSGVTQTPKHLITATGQRVTLRCSPRSGDLSVYWYQQSLDQGLQFLIQYYNGEERAKGNILERFSAQQFPDLHSELNLSSLELGDSALYFCASTSYGELFFGEGSRLTVL.

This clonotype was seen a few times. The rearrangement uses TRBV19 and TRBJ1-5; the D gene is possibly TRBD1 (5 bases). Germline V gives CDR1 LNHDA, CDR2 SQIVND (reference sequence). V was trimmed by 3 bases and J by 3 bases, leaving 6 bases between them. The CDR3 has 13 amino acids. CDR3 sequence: CASSIRDNQPQHF. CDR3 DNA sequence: TGTGCCAGTAGTATCAGGGACAATCAGCCCCAGCATTTT.

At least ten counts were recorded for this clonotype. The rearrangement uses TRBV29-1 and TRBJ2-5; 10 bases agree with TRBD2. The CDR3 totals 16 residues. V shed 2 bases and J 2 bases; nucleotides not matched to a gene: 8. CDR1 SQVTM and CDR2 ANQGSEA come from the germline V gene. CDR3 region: CSVEPLSGGTQETQYF. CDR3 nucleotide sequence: TGCAGCGTTGAACCTCTTAGCGGGGGGACACAAGAGACCCAGTACTTC.

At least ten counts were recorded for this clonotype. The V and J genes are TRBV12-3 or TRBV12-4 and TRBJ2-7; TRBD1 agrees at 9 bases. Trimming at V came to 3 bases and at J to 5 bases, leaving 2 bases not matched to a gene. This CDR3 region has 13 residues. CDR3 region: CASSLDRGHEQYF. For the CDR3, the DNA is TGTGCCAGCAGTTTGGACAGGGGCCACGAGCAGTACTTC.

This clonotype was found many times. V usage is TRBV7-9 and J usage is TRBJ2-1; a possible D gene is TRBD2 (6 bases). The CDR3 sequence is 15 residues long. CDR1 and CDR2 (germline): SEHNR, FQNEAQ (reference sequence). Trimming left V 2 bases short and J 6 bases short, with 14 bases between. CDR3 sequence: CASSLLAGLSNEQFF. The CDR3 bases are TGTGCCAGCAGCTTACTGGCGGGACTGAGCAATGAGCAGTTCTTC.

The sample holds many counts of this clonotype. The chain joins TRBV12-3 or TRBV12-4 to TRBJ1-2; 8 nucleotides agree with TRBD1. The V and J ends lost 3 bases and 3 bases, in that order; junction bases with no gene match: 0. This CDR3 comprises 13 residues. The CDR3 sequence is CASSLDRDYGYTF. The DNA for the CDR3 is TGTGCCAGCAGTTTGGACAGGGACTATGGCTACACCTTC.

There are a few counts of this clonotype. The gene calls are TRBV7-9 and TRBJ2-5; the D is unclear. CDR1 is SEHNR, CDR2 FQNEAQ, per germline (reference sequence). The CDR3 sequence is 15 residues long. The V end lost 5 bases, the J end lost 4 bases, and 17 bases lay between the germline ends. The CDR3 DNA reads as TGTGCCAGCAGCCACCGAGGACCGGGTGGAGAGACCCAGTACTTC. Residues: CASSHRGPGGETQYF.

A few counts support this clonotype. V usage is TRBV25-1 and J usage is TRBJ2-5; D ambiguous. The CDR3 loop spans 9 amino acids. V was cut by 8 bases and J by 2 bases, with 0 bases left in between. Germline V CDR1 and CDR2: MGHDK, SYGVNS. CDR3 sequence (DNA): TGTGCCAGCCAAGAGACCCAGTACTTC. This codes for CASQETQYF.

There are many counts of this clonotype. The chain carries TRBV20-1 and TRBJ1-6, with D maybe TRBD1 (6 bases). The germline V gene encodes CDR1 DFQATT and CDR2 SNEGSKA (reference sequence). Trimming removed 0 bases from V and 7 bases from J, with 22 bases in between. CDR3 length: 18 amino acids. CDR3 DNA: TGCAGTGCTAGAGATGACAATCTCAGGGGTCCGGGAAATTCACCCCTCCACTTT. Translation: CSARDDNLRGPGNSPLHF.

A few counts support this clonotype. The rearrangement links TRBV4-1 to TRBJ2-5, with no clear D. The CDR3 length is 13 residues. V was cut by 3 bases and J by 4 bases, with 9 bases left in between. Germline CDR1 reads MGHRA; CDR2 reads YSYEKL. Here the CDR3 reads CASSQGPVETQYF. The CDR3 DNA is TGCGCCAGCAGCCAGGGCCCAGTAGAGACCCAGTACTTC.

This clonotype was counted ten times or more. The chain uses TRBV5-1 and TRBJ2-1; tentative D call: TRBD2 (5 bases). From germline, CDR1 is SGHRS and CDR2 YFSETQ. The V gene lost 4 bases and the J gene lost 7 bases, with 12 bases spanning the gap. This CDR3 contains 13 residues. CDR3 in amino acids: CASSPGVDNEQFF. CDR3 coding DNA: TGCGCCAGCAGCCCCGGGGTGGATAATGAGCAGTTCTTC.

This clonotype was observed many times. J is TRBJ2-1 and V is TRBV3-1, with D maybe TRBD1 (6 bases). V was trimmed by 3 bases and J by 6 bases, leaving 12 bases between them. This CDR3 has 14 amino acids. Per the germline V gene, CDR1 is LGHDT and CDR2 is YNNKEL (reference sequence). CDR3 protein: CASSQGAAFNEQFF. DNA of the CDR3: TGTGCCAGCAGCCAGGGGGCAGCTTTCAATGAGCAGTTCTTC.

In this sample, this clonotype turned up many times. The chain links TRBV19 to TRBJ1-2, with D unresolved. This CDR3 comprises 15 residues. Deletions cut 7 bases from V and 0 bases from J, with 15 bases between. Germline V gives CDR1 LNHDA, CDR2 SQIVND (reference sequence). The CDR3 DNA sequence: TGTGCCAGTACCCCGGCCGGGCCTACTAACTATGGCTACACCTTC. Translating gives CASTPAGPTNYGYTF. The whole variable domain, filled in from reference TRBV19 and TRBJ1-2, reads DGGITQSPKYLFRKEGQNVTLSCEQNLNHDAMYWYRQDPGQGLRLIYYSQIVNDFQKGDIAEGYSVSREKKESFPLTVTSAQKNPTAFYLCASTPAGPTNYGYTFGSGTRLTVV.

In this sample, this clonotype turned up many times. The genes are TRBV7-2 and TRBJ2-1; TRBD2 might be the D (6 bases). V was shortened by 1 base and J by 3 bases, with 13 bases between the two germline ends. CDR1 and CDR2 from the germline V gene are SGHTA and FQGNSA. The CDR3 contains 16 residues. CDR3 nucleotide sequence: TGTGCCAGCAGCTTAGGACCGGGAGATGGCTACAATGAGCAGTTCTTC. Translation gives CASSLGPGDGYNEQFF.